What follows describes a single T cell receptor beta chain. Its antigen is unidentified. Other DNA sequences in this specimen translate into the identical CDR3. The source of the sample is a study of shared clonotypes between healthy human individuals. Broader study findings: The four-donor shared clonotypes exceeded non-shared clonotypes in generation probability, with non-shared ones scoring lower.

V lost 5 bases and J lost 6; bases outside the gene matches: 4. Germline V gene sequence: CDR1 LNHDA, CDR2 SQIVND (reference sequence). This CDR3 comprises 13 residues. Naivety among CD8 cells was defined by CD45RO negativity and positive CCR7 selection, thereby excluding terminally differentiated effector memory CD45RA+ cells. All participating donors were Caucasian adults from Nashville, Tennessee. Deep-level settings were used for running the assay. Profiled with immunoSEQ multiplex PCR; TCRdb holds only in-frame clones, not every one. The table records about 2.1 million clones, 90% to 95% of them present only once.

The chain couples TRBV19 to TRBJ2-1; 7 nucleotides agree with TRBD1. Specimen: naive CD8+ T cells from PBMCs. The receptor was isolated from a man younger than 35 in good health. Some clones in this sample may be carry-over from other donors' samples. The CDR3 DNA reads TGTGCCAGTAGTCCTAGGACAGGCAATGAGCAGTTCTTC. It is translated as CASSPRTGNEQFF.